This T cell receptor (beta chain) was sequenced in a study of blood T cells in healthy people across ages. Study-wide context: For every two T cells, template switching captured about one barcoded beta molecule. The study, taken as a whole, reports: A roughly linear fall in TCR beta diversity per million T cells was seen with increasing age.

The individuals who served as donors were healthy Caucasians living in Russia, aged about 6 to 95. Next came a second PCR, run for about 7 to 12 cycles, which used a sample-barcoded 5' primer along with a J-beta primer mix. Each cDNA molecule was tagged by a template-switch adaptor with 12 random nucleotides. TCRdb re-called the 5' RACE reads with MiXCR, one entry per CDR3 protein. The sample shows about 750,000 distinct CDR3 sequences, 40% to 65% of them seen only once. V was shortened by 3 bases and J by 11 bases, with 13 bases between the two germline ends. Germline V gives CDR1 MNHNS, CDR2 SASEGT. The CDR3 length is 12 residues. On this clonotype itself: What it recognizes is unknown.

The clonotype originates from an older man in good health. The sample comprised blood. This rearrangement joins TRBV6-1 to TRBJ1-1, with D uncertain. In nucleotides, the CDR3 is TGTGCCAGCAGTGACACGAGCCGCGATGCTTTCTTT. It encodes CASSDTSRDAFF.